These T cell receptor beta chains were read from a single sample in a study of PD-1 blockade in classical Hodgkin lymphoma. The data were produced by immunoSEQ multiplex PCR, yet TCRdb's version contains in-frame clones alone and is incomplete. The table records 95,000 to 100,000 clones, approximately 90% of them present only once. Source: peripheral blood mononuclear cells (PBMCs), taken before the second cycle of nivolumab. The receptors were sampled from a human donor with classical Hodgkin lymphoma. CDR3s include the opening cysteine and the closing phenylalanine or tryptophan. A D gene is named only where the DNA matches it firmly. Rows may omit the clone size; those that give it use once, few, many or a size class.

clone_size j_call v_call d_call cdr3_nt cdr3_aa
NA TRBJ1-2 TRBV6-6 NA TGTGCCAGCATCCAAACCGGGGGGGGATATGGCTACACCTTC CASIQTGGGYGYTF
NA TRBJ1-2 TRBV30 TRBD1 TGTGCCTGGAGTATTGTTGGACAGGGGGCTGGGGGCTACACCTTC CAWSIVGQGAGGYTF
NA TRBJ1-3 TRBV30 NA TGTGCCTGGAGTGTGGGGAGGCCCTCTGGAAACACCATATATTTT CAWSVGRPSGNTIYF
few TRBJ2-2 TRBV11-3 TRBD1 TGTGCCAGCAGCTTGTGCGGACAGGGGATGTGCGGGGAGCTGTTTTTT CASSLCGQGMCGELFF
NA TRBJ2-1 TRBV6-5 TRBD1 TGTGCCAGCTGGACAGGGTATGTGAATGAGCAGTTCTTC CASWTGYVNEQFF
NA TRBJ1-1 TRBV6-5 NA TGTGCCAGCAGTTACTACCAGGGTAACACTGAAGCTTTCTTT CASSYYQGNTEAFF
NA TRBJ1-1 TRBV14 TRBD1 TGTGCCAGCAGCAAGGACACAGGGGGCACTGAAGCTTTCTTT CASSKDTGGTEAFF
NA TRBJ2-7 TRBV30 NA TGTGCCTGGAGTCTTAGGGAGCAGTACTTC CAWSLREQYF
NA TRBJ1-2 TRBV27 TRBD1 TGTGCCAGCCGCCGGGACAGAGCCTATGGCTACACCTTC CASRRDRAYGYTF
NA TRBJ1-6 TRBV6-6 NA TGTGCCAGCAGTCTACGACAGAGCTCCTATAATTCACCCCTCCACTTT CASSLRQSSYNSPLHF
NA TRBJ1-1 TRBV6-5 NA TGTGCCAGCTCCTTCAGGGCTAACATGAACACTGAAGCTTTCTTT CASSFRANMNTEAFF
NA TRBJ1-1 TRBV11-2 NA TGTGCCAGCAGCTTAGTAGGTGGGGGGGGAATGAACACTGAAGCTTTCTTT CASSLVGGGGMNTEAFF
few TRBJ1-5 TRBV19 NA TGTGCCACCGGACTAGGCAATCAGCCCCAGCATTTT CATGLGNQPQHF
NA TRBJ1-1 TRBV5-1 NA TGCGCCAGCAGCGCCTGGACGGACATGAACACTGAAGCTTTCTTT CASSAWTDMNTEAFF
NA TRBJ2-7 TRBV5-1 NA TGCGCCAGCAGTATACGGGGCTCCTACGAGCAGTACTTC CASSIRGSYEQYF
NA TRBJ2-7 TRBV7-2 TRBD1 TGTGCCAGCAGCTCAACCTTGACAGGGATTAGAGCCCACGAGCAGTACTTC CASSSTLTGIRAHEQYF
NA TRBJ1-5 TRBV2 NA TGTGCCAGCAGTGAGGCCGGCCGTCACGATAGCAATCAGCCCCAGCATTTT CASSEAGRHDSNQPQHF
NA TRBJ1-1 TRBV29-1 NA TGCAGCGTTGGGGAACGAGCCTCCACTGAAGCTTTCTTT CSVGERASTEAFF
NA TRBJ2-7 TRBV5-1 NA TGCGCCAGCAGCTCCGGTGCCTACGAGCAGTACTTC CASSSGAYEQYF
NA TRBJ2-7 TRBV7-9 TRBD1 TGTGCCAGCCTCCCGACCGGGACAGACCCTAGCGAGCAGTACTTC CASLPTGTDPSEQYF
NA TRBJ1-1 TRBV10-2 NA TGCGCCAGCAGTGAGTCAGAGCTTAAAGCTTTCTTT CASSESELKAFF
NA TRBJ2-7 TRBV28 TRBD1 TGTGCCAGCAGGGGGACAGGGAAATACGAGCAGTACTTC CASRGTGKYEQYF
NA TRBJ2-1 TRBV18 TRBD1 TGTGCCGGGGTTTCCGGGACAGGGGTCAATGAGCAGTTCTTC CAGVSGTGVNEQFF